The 3 T cell receptor beta chains presented below share a single source sample, sequenced in a study of graft-versus-host responses after intestinal transplantation (dated by TCRdb to the early 2020s). Taken with the paper, the label for time point translates to: cells obtained before transplantation from donor or recipient. Mixed lymphocyte reactions plated around 200,000 CFSE-labeled pre-transplant responders with around 200,000 irradiated violet-dye-labeled stimulators and were cultured for 6 days. The method behind the library was the immunoSEQ multiplex PCR assay. The table comes from immuneACCESS by way of TCRdb, which keeps in-frame sequences with V and J called. Part of the clones is missing from these tables; in studies checked, under half for an unresolved V gene and the rest for unknown reasons. The sample table records under 9,500 clones; about 33% of these occur just once. More than 3% of the sample rests with the top ten.

The sample in question was alloreactive CD8+ T cells from a mixed lymphocyte reaction culture, obtained before transplantation. This sample's cell subset or site label indicates: CFSE-low proliferating T cells sorted from approximately six-day pre-transplant mixed lymphocyte reaction (GvH or HvG direction). The origin of the receptors is a human patient who was an organ donor for intestinal transplantation.

The genes are TRBV28 and TRBJ2-1; possibly TRBD2 for D (6 bases). The V and J ends lost 2 bases and 1 base respectively, with 9 bases between them. Germline V gene data show CDR1 as MDHEN and CDR2 as SYDVKM. This CDR3 has 15 residues. The CDR3 region is CASSLLAGSYNEQFF. CDR3 in DNA: TGTGCCAGCAGTTTACTGGCGGGATCCTACAATGAGCAGTTCTTC. Variable domain in full (rest from reference TRBV28 and TRBJ2-1): DVKVTQSSRYLVKRTGEKVFLECVQDMDHENMFWYRQDPGLGLRLIYFSYDVKMKEKGDIPEGYSVSREKKERFSLILESASTNQTSMYLCASSLLAGSYNEQFFGPGTRLTVL.

This rearrangement joins TRBV7-9 to TRBJ1-3, with 10 bases identical to TRBD1. The junction had 2 bases not matched to a gene; V was cut back by 4 bases and J by 2 bases. From germline, CDR1 is SEHNR and CDR2 FQNEAQ (reference sequence). This CDR3 is built from 15 residues. The CDR3 nucleotides are TGTGCCAGCAGCTCCGGGACAGGGGCTGGAAACACCATATATTTT. It specifies CASSSGTGAGNTIYF.

V and J are TRBV19 and TRBJ1-2, with D unclear. Trimming left V 8 bases short and J 8 bases short, with 12 bases between. The CDR3 contains 11 residues. CDR1 LNHDA and CDR2 SQIVND come from the germline V gene (reference sequence). The CDR3 spells CASRWRRGYTF. CDR3 coding DNA: TGTGCCAGTCGATGGAGGAGGGGCTACACCTTC.